One and the same sample provided the 17 T cell receptor beta chains below, sequenced in a study of cytomegalovirus exposure and HLA in healthy donors (dated by TCRdb to 2016 to 2017). The library came from the immunoSEQ multiplex PCR assay. Entries here come from immuneACCESS through TCRdb and include only in-frame sequences with V and J called. Some clones fail to appear in such tables; in the studies checked, an unresolved V gene covers under half of the shortfall, and the cause of the remainder is unknown. This sample comprises tens of thousands of clones, 85% to 95% of them detected only once. The ten largest clonotypes hold about 0.7% of the sample. Sequencing used PBMCs. These TCRs come from a man aged 18 to 30 in good health and CMV-seronegative.

This clone was observed a single time. The chain couples TRBV5-1 to TRBJ1-6, with 9 positions matching TRBD1. Trimming took 4 bases from V and 7 from J; bases not matched to a gene: 9. CDR1 and CDR2 from the germline V gene are SGHRS and YFSETQ. CDR3 length: 16 amino acids. CDR3 residues: CASSRSGQGGNSPLHF. CDR3 sequence (DNA): TGCGCCAGCAGCAGGTCGGGACAGGGTGGAAATTCACCCCTCCACTTT.

The chain employs TRBV5-1 and TRBJ2-5; D gene uncertain. This CDR3 contains 13 residues. The V end was cut by 1 base, the J end by 2 bases, with 6 bases between. The germline V gene has CDR1 SGHRS and CDR2 YFSETQ. The CDR3 DNA follows: TGCGCCAGCAGCTTGCAACAGCAAGAGACCCAGTACTTC. Its protein is CASSLQQQETQYF.

The V call is TRBV7-9, the J call TRBJ2-2; 8 bases fit TRBD1. The CDR3 length is 15 residues. V gave up 4 bases and J gave up 3 bases; unmatched junction bases: 4. Germline values: CDR1 SEHNR, CDR2 FQNEAQ (reference sequence). The chain's CDR3 is CASSSTGEDTGELFF. CDR3 coding DNA: TGTGCCAGCAGCTCGACAGGGGAGGACACCGGGGAGCTGTTTTTT.

This sequence joins TRBV9 and TRBJ2-7; TRBD1 matches 10 bases. With V trimmed by 1 base and J by 6 bases, 7 bases remained unmatched. The CDR3 contains 15 residues. Germline V CDR1 and CDR2: SGDLS, YYNGEE. CDR3 nucleotide sequence: TGTGCCAGCAGCGTACAAGGGACAGGGGACACCGAGCAGTACTTC. Protein sequence: CASSVQGTGDTEQYF.

The V gene is TRBV11-2, the J gene TRBJ1-5; the D gene is possibly TRBD1 (5 bases). This CDR3 contains 14 residues. V lost 6 bases to trimming and J lost 7 bases, with 16 bases between them. CDR1 SGHAT and CDR2 FQNNGV come from the germline V gene. The CDR3 reads CASSSGTGGQPQHF. For the CDR3, the DNA is TGTGCCAGCAGTTCCGGGACCGGGGGACAGCCCCAGCATTTT.

The CDR3: CASRHRVPNQPQHF. The CDR3 DNA reads as TGTGCCAGCAGACACAGGGTCCCCAATCAGCCCCAGCATTTT. This sequence joins TRBV2 and TRBJ1-5, with a weak D call TRBD1 (6 bases). CDR3 length: 14 amino acids. V was cut by 6 bases and J by 3 bases, with 12 bases left in between. Per germline, CDR1 SNHLY and CDR2 FYNNEI.

The chain recombines TRBV6-5 with TRBJ1-5, with TRBD1 as a possible D gene (5 bases). The V and J ends lost 7 bases and 6 bases respectively, with 13 bases between them. The CDR3 length is 13 residues. Germline lookup yields CDR1 MNHEY and CDR2 SVGAGI. CDR3 region: CASIGQGGQPQHF. CDR3 sequence (DNA): TGTGCCAGCATTGGGCAGGGCGGTCAGCCCCAGCATTTT.

This clone was picked up a small number of times. This chain connects TRBV6-5 to TRBJ1-3, with a possible D match to TRBD1 (5 bases). CDR1 MNHEY and CDR2 SVGAGI come from the germline V gene. V lost 2 bases and J lost 4, with 9 bases in between. The CDR3 spans 14 residues. CDR3 region: CASSYGQGGNTIYF. Here the CDR3 DNA reads TGTGCCAGCAGTTACGGGCAGGGCGGAAACACCATATATTTT.

This rearrangement joins TRBV11-3 to TRBJ1-1; D is ambiguous. V was cut by 5 bases and J by 6 bases, with 13 bases left in between. The germline V gene encodes CDR1 SGHNT and CDR2 YENEEA. CDR3 length: 13 residues. The CDR3, as DNA: TGTGCCAGCAGCGCACCCACTGACTCTGAAGCTTTCTTT. Translation gives CASSAPTDSEAFF.

The genes are TRBV29-1 and TRBJ1-1, with a tentative D call TRBD1 (5 bases). CDR1 is SQVTM, CDR2 ANQGSEA, per germline. The CDR3 contains 13 residues. V lost 5 bases to trimming and J lost 0 bases, with 10 bases between them. CDR3 bases: TGCAGCGTTAGACGGACACTGAACACTGAAGCTTTCTTT. Translated, it gives CSVRRTLNTEAFF.

The chain recombines TRBV6-1 with TRBJ2-2; D possibly corresponds to TRBD1 (6 bases). CDR3 length: 15 amino acids. Germline V gene lookup returns CDR1 MNHNS and CDR2 SASEGT. Trimming shortened V by 7 bases and J by 1 base, and 13 bases separated the two germline ends. CDR3 in amino acids: CASKKGQGNTGELFF. CDR3 sequence (DNA): TGTGCCAGCAAAAAGGGACAAGGGAACACCGGGGAGCTGTTTTTT.

The CDR3 is CARPGQGPNQPQHF. The CDR3 bases are TGCGCCAGACCGGGACAGGGGCCCAATCAGCCCCAGCATTTT. This chain links TRBV5-1 with TRBJ1-5, with 10 bases aligning to TRBD1. With V trimmed by 8 bases and J by 3 bases, 5 bases remained unmatched. This CDR3 has 14 amino acids. Per germline, CDR1 SGHRS and CDR2 YFSETQ. Supplemented by reference TRBV5-1 and TRBJ1-5, the full variable domain reads KAGVTQTPRYLIKTRGQQVTLSCSPISGHRSVSWYQQTPGQGLQFLFEYFSETQRNKGNFPGRFSGRQFSNSRSEMNVSTLELGDSALYLCARPGQGPNQPQHFGDGTRLSIL.

The chain links TRBV7-3 to TRBJ2-7; 7 bases are a match to TRBD1. The CDR3 totals 13 residues. J gave up 7 bases and V 5 bases, and 8 bases lay outside the gene matches. The germline V gene has CDR1 SGHTA and CDR2 FQGTGA. CDR3 amino acids: CASSATGFGEQYF. The CDR3 coding sequence is TGTGCCAGCAGCGCGACAGGGTTCGGGGAGCAGTACTTC.

The chain has TRBV18 and TRBJ2-2; D gene unclear. Trimming stripped 3 bases from V and 3 bases from J, with 14 bases between. The CDR3 is made up of 16 amino acids. Germline V gives CDR1 KGHSH, CDR2 LQKENI. The CDR3 sequence is CASSPPGTRDTGELFF. CDR3 nucleotides: TGTGCCAGCTCACCTCCCGGTACTCGGGACACCGGGGAGCTGTTTTTT.

V usage is TRBV6-1 and J usage is TRBJ1-1; D is unresolved. The CDR3 runs 13 residues. Trimming shortened V by 1 base and J by 4 bases, and 7 bases separated the two germline ends. Looked up from germline, CDR1 is MNHNS and CDR2 is SASEGT. The CDR3 bases are TGTGCCAGCAGTGAAGTGGGAGGCACTGAAGCTTTCTTT. Translated: CASSEVGGTEAFF.

This chain connects TRBV27 to TRBJ1-2; the D gene is possibly TRBD1 (5 bases). Germline-derived CDR1 and CDR2 are MNHEY and SMNVEV (reference sequence). The CDR3 covers 11 residues. The V end was cut by 6 bases, the J end by 6 bases, with 8 bases between. CDR3 residues: CASRGLDGYTF. The CDR3 DNA reads as TGTGCCAGCAGGGGGCTGGATGGCTACACCTTC.

The chain is built from TRBV5-1 and TRBJ1-1; a possible D gene is TRBD1 (5 bases). Per germline, CDR1 SGHRS and CDR2 YFSETQ. V was pared by 2 bases and J by 4 bases, with 12 bases between. The CDR3 extends over 14 amino acids. The CDR3 reads CASSFGGSFTEAFF. The CDR3 DNA is TGCGCCAGCAGCTTCGGGGGAAGCTTCACTGAAGCTTTCTTT. Variable domain in full (rest from reference TRBV5-1 and TRBJ1-1): KAGVTQTPRYLIKTRGQQVTLSCSPISGHRSVSWYQQTPGQGLQFLFEYFSETQRNKGNFPGRFSGRQFSNSRSEMNVSTLELGDSALYLCASSFGGSFTEAFFGQGTRLTVV.